The 14 T cell receptor beta chains given below trace back to one sample, sequenced in a study of T cells in Graves' hyperthyroidism and ophthalmopathy. Amplified regions were TCR beta CDR3 sequences from RNA transcripts. In the first-round RT-PCR of the TCR CDR3, the HTBI primer set was used. TCRdb used MiXCR to reprocess the multiplex PCR reads, holding one entry per CDR3 protein. The profile shows some 350,000 distinct CDR3 sequences, 12% to 15% of them singletons. Sequenced sample: blood. The receptors shown here come from a woman between 35 and 50 years old with Graves' ophthalmopathy.

This clonotype was counted between two and nine times. This chain connects TRBV2 to TRBJ2-1, with D possibly being TRBD2 (6 bases). Per the germline V gene, CDR1 is SNHLY and CDR2 is FYNNEI. CDR3 length: 15 residues. V lost 2 bases to trimming and J lost 5 bases, with 13 bases between them. CDR3 bases: TGTGCCAGCAGTGAATCTCGACTAGTCAACAATGAGCAGTTCTTC. Translated, it gives CASSESRLVNNEQFF.

To note about this clonotype: One base away lies a much larger clone, so this may be a sequencing read error. The chain joins TRBV6-5 to TRBJ1-1; D possibly corresponds to TRBD1 (6 bases). The CDR3 sequence is 13 residues long. The V end was cut by 7 bases, the J end by 10 bases, with 19 bases between. Germline V lookup: CDR1 MNHEY, CDR2 SVGAGI. CDR3 coding DNA: TGTGCCAGCATTAAACAGGGCTACCTTGGAGCTTTCTTT. Amino acid sequence: CASIKQGYLGAFF.

The table lists this clonotype with many counts. The rearrangement uses TRBV11-3 and TRBJ2-1, with a possible D match to TRBD2 (6 bases). Trimming removed 5 bases at V and 2 bases at J, with 13 bases between. Germline V gene sequence: CDR1 SGHNT, CDR2 YENEEA. This CDR3 spans 15 amino acids. Written as DNA, the CDR3 is TGTGCCAGCAGCGGCGGGACTTTAGCCTACAATGAGCAGTTCTTC. Its translation: CASSGGTLAYNEQFF.

This chain connects TRBV29-1 to TRBJ1-3; no reliable D call. Deletions cut 4 bases from V and 2 bases from J, with 12 bases between. This CDR3 spans 14 amino acids. The germline V gene has CDR1 SQVTM and CDR2 ANQGSEA. CDR3 nucleotide sequence: TGCAGCGTTGTCTTAGGAGGGACTGGAAACACCATATATTTT. It codes for CSVVLGGTGNTIYF.

The rearrangement joins TRBV5-1 to TRBJ2-5; no clear D gene. This CDR3 is 13 amino acids long. The V end lost 2 bases, the J end lost 0 bases, and 5 bases lay between the germline ends. Germline CDR1 and CDR2: SGHRS and YFSETQ. CDR3 loop: CASSFPYQETQYF. The CDR3 bases are TGCGCCAGCAGCTTTCCCTACCAAGAGACCCAGTACTTC.

A note on this clonotype: A much larger clone differs from this one at a single base, so this may be a read error. The chain joins TRBV3-1 to TRBJ1-1; D is undetermined. Germline V gene lookup returns CDR1 LGHDT and CDR2 YNNKEL (reference sequence). This CDR3 comprises 13 residues. The CDR3 DNA is TGTACCAGCAGCCAAGGCGCCGTCACTGAAGCTTTCTTT. This gives the protein CTSSQGAVTEAFF.

This clonotype has just a few counts. V gene TRBV25-1 combines with J gene TRBJ2-7; possibly TRBD2 for D (6 bases). V dropped 3 bases and J dropped 3 bases, with 15 bases sitting between them. The CDR3 sequence is 15 residues long. The germline V gene encodes CDR1 MGHDK and CDR2 SYGVNS. The CDR3 loop reads CASSESGVGNYEQYF. DNA of the CDR3: TGTGCCAGCAGTGAGTCGGGGGTCGGTAACTACGAGCAGTACTTC.

V usage is TRBV20-1 and J usage is TRBJ1-1, with a possible D match to TRBD1 (5 bases). CDR1 and CDR2 from the germline V gene are DFQATT and SNEGSKA (reference sequence). The CDR3 consists of 13 residues. Trimming stripped 6 bases from V and 0 bases from J, with 11 bases between. The CDR3 region is CSARTLMNTEAFF. The CDR3 DNA follows: TGCAGTGCAAGGACACTCATGAACACTGAAGCTTTCTTT.

This clonotype was picked up a small number of times. This chain links TRBV27 with TRBJ2-1; D is ambiguous. CDR1 MNHEY and CDR2 SMNVEV come from the germline V gene (reference sequence). V was clipped by 5 bases and J by 4 bases, with 6 bases between them. The CDR3 has 12 residues. The CDR3 sequence: CASSGQYNEQFF. The DNA of the CDR3 is TGTGCCAGCAGTGGGCAGTACAATGAGCAGTTCTTC.

This clonotype occurred many times. The chain joins TRBV3-1 to TRBJ2-3; D gene unclear. The germline V gene has CDR1 LGHDT and CDR2 YNNKEL (reference sequence). Trimming took 1 base from V and 0 from J, leaving 8 bases between them. This CDR3 is built from 15 residues. The CDR3 nucleotides are TGTGCCAGCAGCCAAGGCGGTCATAGCACAGATACGCAGTATTTT. It encodes CASSQGGHSTDTQYF.

This clonotype was observed at least ten times. The J gene is TRBJ2-5, the V gene TRBV12-3 or TRBV12-4; D gene ambiguous. Trimming pared 6 bases from V and 4 bases from J, leaving 15 bases between. The CDR3 is made up of 14 amino acids. The CDR3 coding sequence is TGTGCCAGCAGCTACCGGGTAGCTGGAGAGACCCAGTACTTC. It codes for CASSYRVAGETQYF.

This clonotype was seen at least ten times. This chain uses TRBV10-2 with TRBJ1-6; TRBD1 matches at 11 bases. CDR3 length equals 15 residues. Trimming took 7 bases from V and 6 from J; bases not matched to a gene: 5. Germline CDR1 WSHSY, CDR2 SAAADI. The CDR3 nucleotides read TGCGCCAGCAAGGACAGGGGGCGAAGTAATTCACCCCTCCACTTT. Encoded protein: CASKDRGRSNSPLHF.

This clonotype was picked up many times. The gene calls are TRBV28 and TRBJ1-1; D is perhaps TRBD1 (5 bases). The CDR3 spans 13 residues. The V gene lost 8 bases and the J gene lost 4 bases, with 14 bases spanning the gap. The V gene's germline CDR1 is MDHEN and CDR2 SYDVKM. CDR3 protein: CASLGGVRTEAFF. In DNA form, the CDR3 reads TGTGCCAGCCTGGGAGGGGTGCGCACTGAAGCTTTCTTT.

This clonotype was recorded at least ten times. This rearrangement joins TRBV28 to TRBJ1-2; TRBD1 aligns across 7 bases. Germline-derived CDR1 and CDR2 are MDHEN and SYDVKM. Unmatched junction bases numbered 4, after V lost 8 bases and J lost 4 bases. The CDR3 covers 12 residues. CDR3 amino acids: CASETGTYGYTF. The CDR3 DNA reads as TGTGCCAGCGAGACAGGGACCTATGGCTACACCTTC.